The rows below give T cell receptor beta chains drawn from one sample of a study of T cells after yellow fever vaccination. MiXCR, applied by TCRdb to the 5' RACE reads, yields one record per CDR3 protein. The sample contains some 32,000 distinct CDR3 sequences, about 6.6% of which appear only once. The sample here was PBMCs, either bulk or a sorted T-cell subset (CD4+, CD8+, memory, or dextramer-sorted; not recorded which), taken on the day of the first yellow fever vaccination. The receptor set was obtained from a man aged 18 to 29 who received the YFV17D yellow fever vaccine. CDR3s include the opening cysteine and the closing phenylalanine or tryptophan. The D gene is left open where the match is weak. Each size is once, few or many counts, or a class when the clone is expanded.

d_call,v_call,clone_size,j_call,cdr3_nt,cdr3_aa
TRBD2,TRBV12-3/TRBV12-4,many,TRBJ2-5,TGTGCCAGCTCCGGGGCGGGGGGCCGAATAGAGACCCAGTACTTC,CASSGAGGRIETQYF
TRBD1,TRBV7-2,many,TRBJ1-4,TGTGCCAGCAGCCAGAGGACAGGGAGGAATGAAAAACTGTTTTTT,CASSQRTGRNEKLFF
NA,TRBV5-4,many,TRBJ2-2,TGTGCCAGCGGACTCGCCAACGCCGGGGAGCTGTTTTTT,CASGLANAGELFF
NA,TRBV7-2,many,TRBJ2-1,TGTGCCAGCAGCCCCGACTCCTACAATGAGCAGTTCTTC,CASSPDSYNEQFF
NA,TRBV7-9,many,TRBJ2-5,TGTGCCAGCAGCTTTTGGAGGGTTCAAGAGACCCAGTACTTC,CASSFWRVQETQYF
NA,TRBV5-5,many,TRBJ2-5,TGTGCCAGCAGCCTTCCCAGGGACCAAGAGACCCAGTACTTC,CASSLPRDQETQYF
NA,TRBV7-6,many,TRBJ1-3,TGTGCCAGCAGCCCGGGAAACTCTGGAAACACCATATATTTT,CASSPGNSGNTIYF
TRBD2,TRBV12-5,many,TRBJ2-2,TGTGCTTGTAGCGGGGGGGCCCTAAGGACCGGGGAGCTGTTTTTT,CACSGGALRTGELFF
NA,TRBV5-1,many,TRBJ2-5,TGCGCCAGCAGCCGGGGCTTGGCTGAAGAGACCCAGTACTTC,CASSRGLAEETQYF
NA,TRBV20-1,many,TRBJ1-3,TGCAGTGCTATCACGCCGGGACCCTCCGGGGACACCATATATTTT,CSAITPGPSGDTIYF
TRBD1,TRBV12-3/TRBV12-4,many,TRBJ1-2,TGTGCCAGCAGCCAGGACAGGTTTTTCCGCTACACCTTC,CASSQDRFFRYTF
TRBD1,TRBV20-1,many,TRBJ2-1,TGCAGTGCTAGGACAGGGCCTGGTTCCTACAATGAGCAGTTCTTC,CSARTGPGSYNEQFF
NA,TRBV19,many,TRBJ1-1,TGTGCCAGTAAGGAGGACACTGAAGCTTTCTTT,CASKEDTEAFF
NA,TRBV6-2/TRBV6-3,many,TRBJ2-5,TGTGCCAGCAGTTACTCGAGGACCAGTAAGACCCAGTACTTC,CASSYSRTSKTQYF
NA,TRBV4-3,many,TRBJ2-1,TGCGCCAGCAGCCAACGTTCAGGCGATGAGCAGTTCTTC,CASSQRSGDEQFF